These T cell receptor beta chains were read from a single sample in a study of cytomegalovirus exposure and HLA in healthy donors. Profiled with immunoSEQ multiplex PCR; TCRdb holds only in-frame clones, not every one. The table has around 170,000 clones, around 85% seen once. Sequencing input: PBMCs. These receptors all come from a man younger than 35 in good health and CMV-seropositive. CDR3s include the opening cysteine and the closing phenylalanine or tryptophan. A D gene is named only where the DNA matches it firmly. Rows may omit the clone size; those that give it use once, few, many or a size class.

TRBJ1-2 | TRBV7-2 | - | - | TGTGCCAGCAGCTCCCCCGTCCAGGGTCGATCTTATGGCTACACCTTC | CASSSPVQGRSYGYTF
TRBJ2-7 | TRBV2 | - | - | TGTGCCAGCAGCGAGGGGGACACGCCGATCTACGAGCAGTACTTC | CASSEGDTPIYEQYF
TRBJ2-3 | TRBV27 | once | TRBD2 | TGTGCCAGTAGCAGCGGGAGGGATACGCAGTATTTT | CASSSGRDTQYF
TRBJ2-6 | TRBV7-9 | - | - | TGTGCCAGCAGAGACCTGCGGGAAGGGGCTTACTCTGGGGCCAACGTCCTGACTTTC | CASRDLREGAYSGANVLTF
TRBJ1-6 | TRBV6-6 | - | TRBD1 | TGTGCCAGCAGACTCTCTATCGGACAGGAGAATTCACCCCTCCACTTT | CASRLSIGQENSPLHF
TRBJ2-1 | TRBV2 | - | TRBD2 | TGTGCCAGCAGCCTAGCGGGAGGCTCCTACAATGAGCAGTTCTTC | CASSLAGGSYNEQFF
TRBJ2-1 | TRBV9 | - | TRBD2 | TGTGCCAGCAGCGTCTTAGCGGGTCCATACAATGAGCAGTTCTTC | CASSVLAGPYNEQFF
TRBJ1-1 | TRBV4-2 | - | - | TGTGCCAGCAGTGGGGAGATGGGCACTGAAGCTTTCTTT | CASSGEMGTEAFF
TRBJ1-2 | TRBV28 | - | - | TGTGCCAGCAGTTTAACGACAGCCACTAACTATGGCTACACCTTC | CASSLTTATNYGYTF
TRBJ1-5 | TRBV6-1 | - | - | TGTGCCAGCAGCGAGCTCCGTGCCGGGCCCCAGCATTTT | CASSELRAGPQHF
TRBJ2-7 | TRBV6-5 | - | - | TGTGCCAGCAGTCTCCAGGAAGCATCATCCGAGCAGTACTTC | CASSLQEASSEQYF
TRBJ1-2 | TRBV29-1 | - | - | TGCAGCGTTGATACAGAGGAGGGCTATGGCTACACCTTC | CSVDTEEGYGYTF
TRBJ2-4 | TRBV19 | - | - | TGTGCCAGTAGGGTCCGGGACACTCTAGCCAAAAACATTCAGTACTTC | CASRVRDTLAKNIQYF
TRBJ1-2 | TRBV28 | - | - | TGTGCCAGCACATGGGGGGGAACTAACTATGGCTACACCTTC | CASTWGGTNYGYTF
TRBJ2-1 | TRBV7-3 | - | TRBD2 | TGTGCCAGCAGCCGCGGACTAGCGGCTGACAATGAGCAGTTCTTC | CASSRGLAADNEQFF
TRBJ2-1 | TRBV5-1 | - | - | TGCGCCAGCAGCTTAGCGGGTACAAGCTCCTACAATGAGCAGTTCTTC | CASSLAGTSSYNEQFF
TRBJ2-7 | TRBV18 | few | - | TGTGCCAGCTCACCACCTTTGGGAGGGGGACCCTACGAGCAGTACTTC | CASSPPLGGGPYEQYF
TRBJ1-3 | TRBV5-8 | - | TRBD1 | TGTGCCAGCAGCCCTCGGACGATAAACAGGGGAAGCCTCTCTGGAAACACCATATATTTT | CASSPRTINRGSLSGNTIYF
TRBJ2-1 | TRBV5-4 | once | - | TGTGCCAGCAGCTTGGGGGAGCTCTACAATGAGCAGTTCTTC | CASSLGELYNEQFF
TRBJ2-1 | TRBV7-9 | - | TRBD2 | TGTGCCAGCAGCTTAGCGGGGGGGGTCAATGAGCAGTTCTTC | CASSLAGGVNEQFF
TRBJ2-5 | TRBV2 | - | TRBD2 | TGTGCCAGCAGGAGGGCGGGGGAGGAGGCCCAGTACTTC | CASRRAGEEAQYF
TRBJ1-1 | TRBV18 | - | TRBD1 | TGTGCCAGCTCACCACGGATTCCGGGACAGGGGTTCACTGAAGCTTTCTTT | CASSPRIPGQGFTEAFF
TRBJ2-7 | TRBV6-5 | few | - | TGTGCCAGCAGTTACTCGAGTAGCGGCGCCTACGAGCAGTACTTC | CASSYSSSGAYEQYF
TRBJ2-1 | TRBV19 | once | TRBD2 | TGTGCCAGTAGTGGGTATCTAGCGGGAGCTGAGCAGTTCTTC | CASSGYLAGAEQFF
TRBJ2-1 | TRBV11-2 | - | - | TGTGCCAGCAGCATTAGACAGGGACTCTACTCCTACAATGAGCAGTTCTTC | CASSIRQGLYSYNEQFF
TRBJ1-2 | TRBV5-1 | - | - | TGCGCCAGCAGCACCGAGGGGGGGGGTAACTATGGCTACACCTTC | CASSTEGGGNYGYTF
TRBJ2-1 | TRBV25-1 | few | - | TGTGCCAGCAGTGGGGGCCACTACAATGAGCAGTTCTTC | CASSGGHYNEQFF
TRBJ1-5 | TRBV29-1 | - | TRBD1 | TGCAGCGTCAGGGACAGGGGAGGTCAGCCCCAGCATTTT | CSVRDRGGQPQHF
TRBJ2-3 | TRBV28 | - | - | TGTGCCAGCAGTCCCCCCTGGCCGACAGATACGCAGTATTTT | CASSPPWPTDTQYF